Reported below is one T cell receptor (beta chain). The antigen is unknown. The V gene's germline CDR1 is MNHEY and CDR2 SMNVEV (reference sequence). The CDR3 loop spans 14 amino acids. V shed 6 bases and J 5 bases; nucleotides not matched to a gene: 7. This specimen comes from a study of shared clonotypes between healthy human individuals. General study findings and limits: Only blood underwent sampling, and tissue repertoires likely differ.

Investigators divided CD4+ cells into CD45RA+ naive and CD45RA-negative memory subsets. The assay was carried out at the deep level. Researchers divided each subset's genomic DNA evenly across several immunoSEQ plates. Some clones are missing from TCRdb's copy, which holds only in-frame ones; the method was immunoSEQ multiplex PCR. This table holds about 2.3 million clones, 93% found once. The sequencing input was naive CD4+ T cells from PBMCs. Noted subset: CD45RA+ positively selected. The sequence derives from a man younger than 35 in good health. Some clones in this sample may be carry-over from other donors' samples. The chain joins TRBV27 to TRBJ2-7; 10 nucleotides match TRBD1. CDR3 sequence reads: CASRRDRGSHEQYF. The DNA of the CDR3 is TGTGCCAGCAGGCGGGACAGGGGTTCCCACGAGCAGTACTTC.